Here is one T cell receptor beta chain with its context. As yet, its antigen is unknown. Germline loops: CDR1 SNHLY, CDR2 FYNNEI. The CDR3 extends over 14 amino acids. Trimming left V 7 bases short and J 5 bases short, with 17 bases between. This record comes from a study of T cell responses to AZD1222 COVID-19 vaccine. Study-wide results and limits: A rise in Spike-specific TCR breadth and depth followed two AZD1222 doses. Mapped onto spike, vaccine-associated CD4 TCRs spanned it and were dominant at 160-218 and 743-854. All repertoire sampling was performed exclusively after the peak T cell response.

Produced via immunoSEQ multiplex PCR; TCRdb's table is partial and in-frame only. In the table there are 150,000 to 200,000 clones, almost 95% of which are singletons. V usage is TRBV2 and J usage is TRBJ1-1; D call uncertain. Sequences were derived from peripheral blood, sampled on day 0 of AZD1222 vaccination. The TCR sequence derives from an adult in good health. CDR3 protein: CASTVYMEGTEAFF. CDR3 DNA sequence: TGTGCCAGCACGGTATATATGGAAGGTACTGAAGCTTTCTTT.